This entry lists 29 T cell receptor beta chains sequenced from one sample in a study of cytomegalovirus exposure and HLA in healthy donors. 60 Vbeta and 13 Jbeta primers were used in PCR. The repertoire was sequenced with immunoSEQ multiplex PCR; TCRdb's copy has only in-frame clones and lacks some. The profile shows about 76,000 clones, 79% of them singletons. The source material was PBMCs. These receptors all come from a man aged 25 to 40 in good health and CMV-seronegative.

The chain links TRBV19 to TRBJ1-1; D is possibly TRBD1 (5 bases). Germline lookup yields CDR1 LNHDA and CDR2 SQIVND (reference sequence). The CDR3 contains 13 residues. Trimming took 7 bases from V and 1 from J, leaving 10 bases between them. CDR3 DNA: TGTGCCAGTACCGACAGTTGGAACACTGAAGCTTTCTTT. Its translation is CASTDSWNTEAFF.

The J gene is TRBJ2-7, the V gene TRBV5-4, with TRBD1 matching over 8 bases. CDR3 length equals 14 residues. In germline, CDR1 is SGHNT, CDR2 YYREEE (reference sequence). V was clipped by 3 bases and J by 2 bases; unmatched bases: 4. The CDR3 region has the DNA TGTGCCAGCAGCTCGGGACAGGTTCCCTACGAGCAGTACTTC. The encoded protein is CASSSGQVPYEQYF. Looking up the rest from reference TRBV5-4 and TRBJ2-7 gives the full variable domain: ETGVTQSPTHLIKTRGQQVTLRCSSQSGHNTVSWYQQALGQGPQFIFQYYREEENGRGNFPPRFSGLQFPNYSSELNVNALELDDSALYLCASSSGQVPYEQYFGPGTRLTVT.

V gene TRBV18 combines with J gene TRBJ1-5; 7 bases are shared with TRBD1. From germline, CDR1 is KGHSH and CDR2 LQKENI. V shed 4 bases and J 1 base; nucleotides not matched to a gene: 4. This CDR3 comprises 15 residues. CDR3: CASSQTGTSNQPQHF. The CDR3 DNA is TGTGCCAGCTCACAGACAGGGACGAGCAATCAGCCCCAGCATTTT.

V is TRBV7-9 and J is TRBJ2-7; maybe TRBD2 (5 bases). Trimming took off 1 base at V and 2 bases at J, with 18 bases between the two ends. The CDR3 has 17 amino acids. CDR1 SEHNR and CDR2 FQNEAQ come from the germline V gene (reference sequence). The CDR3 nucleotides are TGTGCCAGCAGCTTAGGCATTAGGACTGAATGGACCTACGAGCAGTACTTC. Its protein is CASSLGIRTEWTYEQYF.

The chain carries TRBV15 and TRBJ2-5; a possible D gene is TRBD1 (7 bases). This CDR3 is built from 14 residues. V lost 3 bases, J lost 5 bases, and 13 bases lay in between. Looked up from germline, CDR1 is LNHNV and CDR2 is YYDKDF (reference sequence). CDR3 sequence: CATSSGGGEETQYF. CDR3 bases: TGTGCCACCAGCAGCGGAGGGGGCGAGGAGACCCAGTACTTC.

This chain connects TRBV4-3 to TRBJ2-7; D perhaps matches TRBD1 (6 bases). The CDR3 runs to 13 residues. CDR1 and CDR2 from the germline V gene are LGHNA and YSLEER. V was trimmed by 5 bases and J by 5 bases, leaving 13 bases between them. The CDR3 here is CASSRIQGNEQYF. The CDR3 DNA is TGCGCCAGCAGCAGAATACAGGGCAACGAGCAGTACTTC.

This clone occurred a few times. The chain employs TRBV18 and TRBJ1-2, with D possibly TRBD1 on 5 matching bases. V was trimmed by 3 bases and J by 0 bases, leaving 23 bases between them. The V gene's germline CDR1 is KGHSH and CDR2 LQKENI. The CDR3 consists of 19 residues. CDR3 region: CASSPIPASSGGTNYGYTF. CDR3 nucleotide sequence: TGTGCCAGCTCACCGATTCCGGCTAGTTCCGGGGGAACTAACTATGGCTACACCTTC.

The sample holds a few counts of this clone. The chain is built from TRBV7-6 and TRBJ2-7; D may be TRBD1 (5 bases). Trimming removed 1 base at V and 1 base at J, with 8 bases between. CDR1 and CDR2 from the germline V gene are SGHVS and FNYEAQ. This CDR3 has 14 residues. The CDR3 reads CASSLETGSYEQYF. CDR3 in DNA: TGTGCCAGCAGCTTAGAAACAGGTTCCTACGAGCAGTACTTC.

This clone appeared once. The CDR3 DNA is TGTGCCTGGAGTGTAAAGGGGGCGGGTTATGGCTACACCTTC. It specifies CAWSVKGAGYGYTF. The V and J genes are TRBV30 and TRBJ1-2; 7 positions match TRBD1. The length of the CDR3 is 14 residues. The germline gives CDR1 GTSNPN, CDR2 SVGIG (reference sequence). Unmatched junction bases numbered 6, after V lost 0 bases and J lost 5 bases.

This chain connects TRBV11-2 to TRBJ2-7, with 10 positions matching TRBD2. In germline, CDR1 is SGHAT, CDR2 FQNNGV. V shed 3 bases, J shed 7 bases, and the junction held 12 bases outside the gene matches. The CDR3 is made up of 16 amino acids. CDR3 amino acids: CASSFPRGLASEEQYF. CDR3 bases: TGTGCCAGCAGCTTCCCGAGGGGACTAGCGTCGGAGGAGCAGTACTTC.

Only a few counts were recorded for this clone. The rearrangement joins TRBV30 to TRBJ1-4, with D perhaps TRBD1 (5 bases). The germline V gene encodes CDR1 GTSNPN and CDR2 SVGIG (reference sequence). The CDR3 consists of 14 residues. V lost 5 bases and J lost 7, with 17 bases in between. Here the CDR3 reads CAWSGKINLEKLFF. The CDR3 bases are TGTGCCTGGTCAGGGAAGATCAATCTTGAAAAACTGTTTTTT.

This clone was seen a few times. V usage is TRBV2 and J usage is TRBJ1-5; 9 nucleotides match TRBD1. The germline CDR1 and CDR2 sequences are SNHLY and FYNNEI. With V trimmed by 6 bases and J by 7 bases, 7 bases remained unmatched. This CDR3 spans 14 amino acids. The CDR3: CASRRQGVNQPQHF. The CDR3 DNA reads TGTGCCAGCAGAAGACAGGGGGTCAACCAGCCCCAGCATTTT.

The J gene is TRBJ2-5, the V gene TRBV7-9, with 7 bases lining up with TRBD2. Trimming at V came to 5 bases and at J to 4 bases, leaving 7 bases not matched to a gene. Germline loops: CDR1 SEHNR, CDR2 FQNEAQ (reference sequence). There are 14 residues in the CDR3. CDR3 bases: TGTGCCAGCAGCCGCACTAGCGCCGGAGAGACCCAGTACTTC. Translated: CASSRTSAGETQYF.

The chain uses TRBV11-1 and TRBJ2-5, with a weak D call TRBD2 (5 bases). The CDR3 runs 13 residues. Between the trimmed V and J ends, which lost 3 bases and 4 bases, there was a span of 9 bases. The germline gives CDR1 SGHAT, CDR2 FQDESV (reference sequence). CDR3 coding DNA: TGTGCCAGCAGCTTCGGGGTTACAGAGACCCAGTACTTC. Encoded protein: CASSFGVTETQYF. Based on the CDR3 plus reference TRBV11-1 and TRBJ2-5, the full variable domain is EAEVAQSPRYKITEKSQAVAFWCDPISGHATLYWYRQILGQGPELLVQFQDESVVDDSQLPKDRFSAERLKGVDSTLKIQPAELGDSAMYLCASSFGVTETQYFGPGTRLLVL.

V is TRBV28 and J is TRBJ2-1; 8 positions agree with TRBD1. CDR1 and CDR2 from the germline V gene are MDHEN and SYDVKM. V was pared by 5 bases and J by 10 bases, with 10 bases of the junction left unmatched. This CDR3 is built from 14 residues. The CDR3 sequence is CASSRVGDRLEQFF. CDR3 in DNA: TGTGCCAGCAGTCGGGTCGGGGACAGGCTAGAGCAGTTCTTC.

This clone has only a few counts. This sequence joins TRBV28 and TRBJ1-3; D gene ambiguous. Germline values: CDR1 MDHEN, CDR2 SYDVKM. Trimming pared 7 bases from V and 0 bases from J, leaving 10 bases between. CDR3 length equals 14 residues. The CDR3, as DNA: TGTGCCAGCAACCTCGGGGACTCTGGAAACACCATATATTTT. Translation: CASNLGDSGNTIYF.

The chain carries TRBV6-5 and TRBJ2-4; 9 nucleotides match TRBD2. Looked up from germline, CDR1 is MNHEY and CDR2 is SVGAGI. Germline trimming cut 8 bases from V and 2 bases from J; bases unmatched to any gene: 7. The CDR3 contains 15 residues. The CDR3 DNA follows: TGTGCCAGCGGACCTAGCGGGGATTCCAAAAACATTCAGTACTTC. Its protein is CASGPSGDSKNIQYF.

The CDR3 nucleotides read TGTGCCAGCGAGGGCCAAACGAGGAATCAGCCCCAGCATTTT. It yields the protein CASEGQTRNQPQHF. J is TRBJ1-5 and V is TRBV2; no reliable D call. Germline V gene sequence: CDR1 SNHLY, CDR2 FYNNEI. This CDR3 contains 14 residues. The V and J ends lost 8 bases and 4 bases respectively, with 15 bases between them.

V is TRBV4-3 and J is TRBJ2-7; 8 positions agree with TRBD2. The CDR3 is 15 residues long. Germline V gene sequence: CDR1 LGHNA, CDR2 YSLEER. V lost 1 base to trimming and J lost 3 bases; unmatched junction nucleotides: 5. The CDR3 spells CASSQALAGYYEQYF. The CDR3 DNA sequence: TGCGCCAGCAGCCAAGCATTAGCGGGGTACTACGAGCAGTACTTC.

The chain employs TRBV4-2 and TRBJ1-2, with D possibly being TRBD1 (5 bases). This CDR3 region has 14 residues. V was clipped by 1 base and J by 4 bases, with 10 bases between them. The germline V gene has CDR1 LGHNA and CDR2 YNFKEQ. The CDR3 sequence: CASSQADSSYGYTF. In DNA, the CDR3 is TGTGCCAGCAGCCAAGCAGACAGCAGCTATGGCTACACCTTC.

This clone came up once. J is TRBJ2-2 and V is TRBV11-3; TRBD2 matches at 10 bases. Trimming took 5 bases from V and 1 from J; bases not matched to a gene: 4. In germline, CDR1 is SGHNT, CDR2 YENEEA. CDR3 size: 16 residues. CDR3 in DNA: TGTGCCAGCAGCCCCCGGACTAGCGGGAACACCGGGGAGCTGTTTTTT. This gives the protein CASSPRTSGNTGELFF.

The CDR3 sequence is CASSFIQGGEAFF. CDR3 nucleotides: TGTGCCAGCAGCTTTATCCAGGGAGGTGAAGCTTTCTTT. The chain is built from TRBV11-2 and TRBJ1-1; a weak D match, TRBD1 (5 bases). Deletions cut 3 bases from V and 7 bases from J, with 12 bases between. CDR3 size: 13 residues. Germline loops: CDR1 SGHAT, CDR2 FQNNGV.

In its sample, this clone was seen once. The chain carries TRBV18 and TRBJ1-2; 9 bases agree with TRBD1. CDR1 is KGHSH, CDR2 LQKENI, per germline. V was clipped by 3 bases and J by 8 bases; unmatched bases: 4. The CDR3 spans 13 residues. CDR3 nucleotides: TGTGCCAGCTCACCTCGGACAGGGGAAGGCTACACCTTC. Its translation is CASSPRTGEGYTF.

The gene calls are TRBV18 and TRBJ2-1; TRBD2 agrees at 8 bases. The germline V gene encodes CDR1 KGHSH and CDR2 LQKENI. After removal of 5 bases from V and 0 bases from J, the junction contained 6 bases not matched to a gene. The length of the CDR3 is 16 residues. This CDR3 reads CASSISAGGSYNEQFF. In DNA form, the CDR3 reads TGTGCCAGCTCAATTAGCGCGGGGGGCTCCTACAATGAGCAGTTCTTC.

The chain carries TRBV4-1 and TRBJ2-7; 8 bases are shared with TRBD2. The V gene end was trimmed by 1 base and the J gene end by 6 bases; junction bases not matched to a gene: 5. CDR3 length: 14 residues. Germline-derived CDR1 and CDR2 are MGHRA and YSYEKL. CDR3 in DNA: TGCGCCAGCAGCCAAGTATATACTAGCGGCGAGCAGTACTTC. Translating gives CASSQVYTSGEQYF.

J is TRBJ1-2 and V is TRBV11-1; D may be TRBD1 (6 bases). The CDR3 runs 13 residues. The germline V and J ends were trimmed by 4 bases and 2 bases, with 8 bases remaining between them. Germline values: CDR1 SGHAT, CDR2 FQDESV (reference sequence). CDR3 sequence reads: CASSSTGNYGYTF. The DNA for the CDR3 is TGTGCCAGCAGCTCCACAGGGAACTATGGCTACACCTTC.

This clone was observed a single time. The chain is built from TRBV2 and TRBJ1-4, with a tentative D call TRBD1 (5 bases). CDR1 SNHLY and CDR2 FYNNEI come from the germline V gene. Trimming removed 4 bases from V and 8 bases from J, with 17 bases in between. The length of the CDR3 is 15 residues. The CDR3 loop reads CASSVPGGRGEKLFF. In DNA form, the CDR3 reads TGTGCCAGCAGTGTCCCAGGAGGGAGGGGAGAAAAACTGTTTTTT.

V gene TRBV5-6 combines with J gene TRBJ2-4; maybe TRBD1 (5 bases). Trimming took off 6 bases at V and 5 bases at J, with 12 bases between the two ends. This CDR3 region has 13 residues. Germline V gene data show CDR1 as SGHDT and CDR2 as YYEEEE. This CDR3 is CASTLDTQNIQYF. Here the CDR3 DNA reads TGTGCCAGCACTCTGGACACCCAAAACATTCAGTACTTC.

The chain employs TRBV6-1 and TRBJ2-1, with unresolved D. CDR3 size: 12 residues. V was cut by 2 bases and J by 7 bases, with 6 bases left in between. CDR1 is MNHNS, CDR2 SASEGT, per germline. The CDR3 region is CASSENTNEQFF. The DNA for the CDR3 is TGTGCCAGCAGTGAAAACACAAATGAGCAGTTCTTC.